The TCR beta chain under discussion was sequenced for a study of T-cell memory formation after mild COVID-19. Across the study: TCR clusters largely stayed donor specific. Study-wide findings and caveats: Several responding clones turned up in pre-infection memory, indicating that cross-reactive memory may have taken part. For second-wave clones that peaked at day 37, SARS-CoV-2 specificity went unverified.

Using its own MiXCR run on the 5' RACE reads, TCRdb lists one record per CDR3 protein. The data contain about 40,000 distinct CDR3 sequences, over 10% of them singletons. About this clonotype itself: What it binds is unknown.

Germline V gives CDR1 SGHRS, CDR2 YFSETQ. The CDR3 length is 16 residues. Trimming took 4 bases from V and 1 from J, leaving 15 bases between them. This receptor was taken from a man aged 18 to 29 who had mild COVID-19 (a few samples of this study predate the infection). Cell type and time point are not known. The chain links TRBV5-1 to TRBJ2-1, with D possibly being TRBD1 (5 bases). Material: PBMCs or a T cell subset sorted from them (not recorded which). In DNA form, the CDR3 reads TGCGCCAGCAGCGGATCAGGGTCCAGGTCCTACAATGAGCAGTTCTTC. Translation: CASSGSGSRSYNEQFF.